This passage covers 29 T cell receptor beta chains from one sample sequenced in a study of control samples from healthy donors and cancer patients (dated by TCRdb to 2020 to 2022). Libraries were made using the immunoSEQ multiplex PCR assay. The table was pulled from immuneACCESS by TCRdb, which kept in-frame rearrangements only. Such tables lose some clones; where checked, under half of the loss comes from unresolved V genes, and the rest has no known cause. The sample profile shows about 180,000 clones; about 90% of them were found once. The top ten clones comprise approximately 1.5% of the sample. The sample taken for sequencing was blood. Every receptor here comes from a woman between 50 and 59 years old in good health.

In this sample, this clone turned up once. CDR3 bases: TGTGCCAGCAGCTCTAGGGTTACGCGCACTGAAGCTTTCTTT. This codes for CASSSRVTRTEAFF. The chain employs TRBV5-6 and TRBJ1-1; D is ambiguous. The V and J ends lost 3 bases and 4 bases respectively, with 13 bases between them. Germline V gene lookup returns CDR1 SGHDT and CDR2 YYEEEE. This CDR3 spans 14 amino acids.

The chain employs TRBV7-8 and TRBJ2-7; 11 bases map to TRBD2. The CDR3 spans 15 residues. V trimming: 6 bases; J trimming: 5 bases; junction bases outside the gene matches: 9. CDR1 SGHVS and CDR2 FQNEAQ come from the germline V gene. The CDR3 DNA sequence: TGTGCCAGCAGTTTTGGTCTAGCGGGAGGTGACGAGCAGTACTTC. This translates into CASSFGLAGGDEQYF. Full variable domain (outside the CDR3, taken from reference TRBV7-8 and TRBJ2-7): GAGVSQSPRYKVAKRGQDVALRCDPISGHVSLFWYQQALGQGPEFLTYFQNEAQLDKSGLPSDRFFAERPEGSVSTLKIQRTQQEDSAVYLCASSFGLAGGDEQYFGPGTRLTVT.

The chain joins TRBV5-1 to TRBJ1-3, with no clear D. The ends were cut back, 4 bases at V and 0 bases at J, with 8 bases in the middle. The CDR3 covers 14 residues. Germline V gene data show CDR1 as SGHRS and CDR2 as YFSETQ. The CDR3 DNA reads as TGCGCCAGCAGCGCCGGGAGCTCTGGAAACACCATATATTTT. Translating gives CASSAGSSGNTIYF. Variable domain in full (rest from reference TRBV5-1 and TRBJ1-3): KAGVTQTPRYLIKTRGQQVTLSCSPISGHRSVSWYQQTPGQGLQFLFEYFSETQRNKGNFPGRFSGRQFSNSRSEMNVSTLELGDSALYLCASSAGSSGNTIYFGEGSWLTVV.

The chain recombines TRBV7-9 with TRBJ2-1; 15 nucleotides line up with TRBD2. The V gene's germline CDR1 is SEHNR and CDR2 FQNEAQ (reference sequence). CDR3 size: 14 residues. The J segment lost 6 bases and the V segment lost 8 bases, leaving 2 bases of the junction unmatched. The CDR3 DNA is TGTGCCAGCGGGGGACTAGCGGGGGGCAATGAGCAGTTCTTC. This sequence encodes CASGGLAGGNEQFF.

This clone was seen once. CDR3 bases: TGTGCCAGCAGCTTGGGACTAGCGGGAGAAGCAGATACGCAGTATTTT. Protein: CASSLGLAGEADTQYF. The chain recombines TRBV7-3 with TRBJ2-3; TRBD2 matches 14 bases. This CDR3 has 16 residues. Germline values: CDR1 SGHTA, CDR2 FQGTGA. The J segment lost 4 bases and the V segment lost 3 bases, leaving 3 bases of the junction unmatched.

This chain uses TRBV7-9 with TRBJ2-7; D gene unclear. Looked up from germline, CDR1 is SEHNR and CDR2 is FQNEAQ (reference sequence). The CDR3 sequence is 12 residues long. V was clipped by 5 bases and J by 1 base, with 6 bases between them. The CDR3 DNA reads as TGTGCCAGCAGCCCTCGTTCCTACGAGCAGTACTTC. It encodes CASSPRSYEQYF.

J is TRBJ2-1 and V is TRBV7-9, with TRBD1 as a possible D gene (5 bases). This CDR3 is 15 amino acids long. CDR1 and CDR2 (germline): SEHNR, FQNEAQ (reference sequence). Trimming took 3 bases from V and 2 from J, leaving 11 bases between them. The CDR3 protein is CASSFKGIPYNEQFF. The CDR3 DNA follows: TGTGCCAGCAGCTTCAAGGGGATTCCCTACAATGAGCAGTTCTTC.

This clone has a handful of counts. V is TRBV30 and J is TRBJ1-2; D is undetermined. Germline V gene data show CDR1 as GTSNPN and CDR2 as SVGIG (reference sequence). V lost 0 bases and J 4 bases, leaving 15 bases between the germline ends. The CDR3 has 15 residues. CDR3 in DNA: TGTGCCTGGAGTGTCACCTGGGGTGAGGGCTATGGCTACACCTTC. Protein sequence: CAWSVTWGEGYGYTF.

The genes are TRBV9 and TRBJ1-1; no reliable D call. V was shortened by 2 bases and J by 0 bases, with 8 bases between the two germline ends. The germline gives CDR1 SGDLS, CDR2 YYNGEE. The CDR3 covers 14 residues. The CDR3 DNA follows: TGTGCCAGCAGCGTGCAACCGATGAACACTGAAGCTTTCTTT. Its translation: CASSVQPMNTEAFF.

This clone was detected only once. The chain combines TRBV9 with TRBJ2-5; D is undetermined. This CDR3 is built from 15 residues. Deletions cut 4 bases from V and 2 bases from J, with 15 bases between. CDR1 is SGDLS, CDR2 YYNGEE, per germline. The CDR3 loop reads CASSTGSKTQETQYF. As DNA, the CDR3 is TGTGCCAGCAGCACCGGGTCAAAAACTCAAGAGACCCAGTACTTC.

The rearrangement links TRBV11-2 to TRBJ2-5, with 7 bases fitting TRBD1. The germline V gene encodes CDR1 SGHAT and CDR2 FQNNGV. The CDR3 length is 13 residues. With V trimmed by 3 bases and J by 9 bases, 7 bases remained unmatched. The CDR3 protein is CASSFTPTGAQYF. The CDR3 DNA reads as TGTGCCAGCAGCTTTACCCCAACAGGGGCCCAGTACTTC. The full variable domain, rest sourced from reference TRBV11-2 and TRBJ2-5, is EAGVAQSPRYKIIEKRQSVAFWCNPISGHATLYWYQQILGQGPKLLIQFQNNGVVDDSQLPKDRFSAERLKGVDSTLKIQPAKLEDSAVYLCASSFTPTGAQYFGPGTRLLVL.

The CDR3 reads CASSSSGSYNEQFF. DNA for the CDR3: TGTGCCAGCAGCTCTAGCGGCTCCTACAATGAGCAGTTCTTC. J is TRBJ2-1 and V is TRBV7-3; the match to TRBD2 covers 7 bases. Germline CDR1 and CDR2: SGHTA and FQGTGA. Losses at the gene ends were 4 bases for V and 0 bases for J; bases not matched to a gene: 0. The CDR3 totals 14 residues.

CDR3 protein: CASSQGGKGYNEQFF. CDR3 sequence (DNA): TGTGCCAGCAGCCAAGGGGGGAAGGGCTACAATGAGCAGTTCTTC. The chain recombines TRBV5-5 with TRBJ2-1; D may correspond to TRBD1 or TRBD2 (6 bases each). Trimming cost V 4 bases and J 3 bases, with 14 bases left between them. The CDR3 loop spans 15 amino acids. CDR1 and CDR2 (germline): SGHKS, YYEKEE (reference sequence).

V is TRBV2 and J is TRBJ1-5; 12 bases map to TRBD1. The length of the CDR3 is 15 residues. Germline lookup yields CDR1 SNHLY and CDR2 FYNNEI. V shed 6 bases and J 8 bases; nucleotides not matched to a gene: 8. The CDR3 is CASRGQGALLEPQHF. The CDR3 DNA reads TGTGCCAGCAGGGGACAGGGGGCATTACTTGAGCCCCAGCATTTT.

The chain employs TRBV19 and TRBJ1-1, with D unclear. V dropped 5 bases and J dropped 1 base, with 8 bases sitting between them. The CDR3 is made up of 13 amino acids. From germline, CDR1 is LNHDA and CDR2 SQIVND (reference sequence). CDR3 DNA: TGTGCCAGTAGTTTCCAGAGGAACACTGAAGCTTTCTTT. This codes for CASSFQRNTEAFF. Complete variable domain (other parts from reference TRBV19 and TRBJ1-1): DGGITQSPKYLFRKEGQNVTLSCEQNLNHDAMYWYRQDPGQGLRLIYYSQIVNDFQKGDIAEGYSVSREKKESFPLTVTSAQKNPTAFYLCASSFQRNTEAFFGQGTRLTVV.

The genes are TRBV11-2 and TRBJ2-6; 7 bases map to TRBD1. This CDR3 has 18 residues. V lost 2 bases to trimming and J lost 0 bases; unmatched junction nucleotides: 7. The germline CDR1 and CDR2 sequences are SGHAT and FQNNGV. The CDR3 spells CASSLRGQGISGANVLTF. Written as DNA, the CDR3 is TGTGCCAGCAGCTTAAGGGGGCAGGGGATCTCTGGGGCCAACGTCCTGACTTTC. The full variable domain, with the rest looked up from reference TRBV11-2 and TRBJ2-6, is EAGVAQSPRYKIIEKRQSVAFWCNPISGHATLYWYQQILGQGPKLLIQFQNNGVVDDSQLPKDRFSAERLKGVDSTLKIQPAKLEDSAVYLCASSLRGQGISGANVLTFGAGSRLTVL.

CDR3 residues: CASSRWQENYGYTF. The CDR3 nucleotides read TGTGCCAGCTCACGCTGGCAGGAGAACTATGGCTACACCTTC. This chain joins TRBV18 and TRBJ1-2; D unclear. Trimming removed 4 bases from V and 2 bases from J, with 11 bases in between. The CDR3 consists of 14 residues. Per germline, CDR1 KGHSH and CDR2 LQKENI.

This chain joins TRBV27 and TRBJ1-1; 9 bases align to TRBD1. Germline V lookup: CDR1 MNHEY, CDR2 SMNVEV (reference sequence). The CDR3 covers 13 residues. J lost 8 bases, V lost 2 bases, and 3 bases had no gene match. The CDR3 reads CASSLIGQGEAFF. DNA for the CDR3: TGTGCCAGCAGTTTAATCGGACAGGGGGAAGCTTTCTTT.

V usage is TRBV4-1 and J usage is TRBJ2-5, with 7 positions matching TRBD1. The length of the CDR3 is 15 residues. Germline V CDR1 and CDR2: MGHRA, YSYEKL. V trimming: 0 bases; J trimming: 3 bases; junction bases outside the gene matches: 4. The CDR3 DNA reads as TGCGCCAGCAGCCAAGAAGGACAGGCCGAAGAGACCCAGTACTTC. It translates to CASSQEGQAEETQYF.

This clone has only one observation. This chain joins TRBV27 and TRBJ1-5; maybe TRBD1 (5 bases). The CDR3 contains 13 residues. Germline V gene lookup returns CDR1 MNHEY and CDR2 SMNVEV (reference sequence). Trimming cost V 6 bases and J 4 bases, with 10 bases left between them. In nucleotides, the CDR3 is TGTGCCAGCAGGGGGGGTGCTAATCAGCCCCAGCATTTT. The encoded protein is CASRGGANQPQHF.

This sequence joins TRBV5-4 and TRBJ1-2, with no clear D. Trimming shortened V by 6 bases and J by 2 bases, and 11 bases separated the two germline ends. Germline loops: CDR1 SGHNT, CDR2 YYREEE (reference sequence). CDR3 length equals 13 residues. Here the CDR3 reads CASTAFPNYGYTF. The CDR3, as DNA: TGTGCCAGCACCGCGTTCCCGAACTATGGCTACACCTTC.

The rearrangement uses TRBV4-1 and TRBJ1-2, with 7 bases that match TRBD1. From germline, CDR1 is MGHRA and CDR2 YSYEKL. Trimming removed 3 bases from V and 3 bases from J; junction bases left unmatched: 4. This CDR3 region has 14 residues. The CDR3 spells CASSHGDSYYGYTF. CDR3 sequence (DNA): TGCGCCAGCAGCCATGGGGACAGTTACTATGGCTACACCTTC.

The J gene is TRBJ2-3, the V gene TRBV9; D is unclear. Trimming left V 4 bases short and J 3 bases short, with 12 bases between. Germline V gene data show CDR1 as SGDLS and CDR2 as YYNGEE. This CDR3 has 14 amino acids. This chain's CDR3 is CASSPPGPTDTQYF. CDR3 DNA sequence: TGTGCCAGCAGCCCCCCCGGGCCTACAGATACGCAGTATTTT.

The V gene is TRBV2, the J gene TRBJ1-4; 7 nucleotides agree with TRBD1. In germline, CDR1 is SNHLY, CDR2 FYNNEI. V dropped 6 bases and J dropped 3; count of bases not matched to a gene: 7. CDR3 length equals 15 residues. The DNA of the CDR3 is TGTGCCAGCAGGGACAGGTTGGCGGCTAATGAAAAACTGTTTTTT. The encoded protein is CASRDRLAANEKLFF.

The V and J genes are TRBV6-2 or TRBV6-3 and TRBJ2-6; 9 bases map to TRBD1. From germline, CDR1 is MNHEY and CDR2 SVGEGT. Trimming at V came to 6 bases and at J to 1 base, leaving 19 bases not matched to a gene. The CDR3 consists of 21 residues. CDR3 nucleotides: TGTGCCAGCAGACCTGGGACAGGGAAAACCAACCTCCAATCTGGGGCCAACGTCCTGACTTTC. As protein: CASRPGTGKTNLQSGANVLTF.

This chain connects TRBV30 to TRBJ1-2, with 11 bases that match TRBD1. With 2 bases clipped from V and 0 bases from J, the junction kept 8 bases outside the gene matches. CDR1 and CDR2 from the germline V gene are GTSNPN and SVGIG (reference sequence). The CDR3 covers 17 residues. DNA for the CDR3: TGTGCCTGGAGTCCTCCGTCGGACAGGGGGCCTAACTATGGCTACACCTTC. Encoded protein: CAWSPPSDRGPNYGYTF.

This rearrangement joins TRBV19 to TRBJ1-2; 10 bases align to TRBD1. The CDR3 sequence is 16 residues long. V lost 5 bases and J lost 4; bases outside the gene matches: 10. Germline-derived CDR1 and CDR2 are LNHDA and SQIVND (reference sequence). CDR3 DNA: TGTGCCAGTAGTGGGGACAGGGGATCAGTCTCCTATGGCTACACCTTC. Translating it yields CASSGDRGSVSYGYTF.

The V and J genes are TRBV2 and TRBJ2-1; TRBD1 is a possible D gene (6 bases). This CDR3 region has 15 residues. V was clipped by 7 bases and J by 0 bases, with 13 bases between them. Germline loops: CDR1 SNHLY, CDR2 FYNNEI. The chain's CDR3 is CASNRDKSSYNEQFF. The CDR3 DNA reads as TGTGCCAGCAATAGGGACAAGAGCTCCTACAATGAGCAGTTCTTC.

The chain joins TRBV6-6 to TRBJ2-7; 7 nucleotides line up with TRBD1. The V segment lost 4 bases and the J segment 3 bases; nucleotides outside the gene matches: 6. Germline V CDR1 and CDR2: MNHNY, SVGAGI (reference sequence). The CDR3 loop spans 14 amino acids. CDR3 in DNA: TGTGCCAGCAGTTCATCGGGACAGAACTACGAGCAGTACTTC. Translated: CASSSSGQNYEQYF.